Below are 18 T cell receptor beta chains sequenced from a single sample in a study of siplizumab effects on memory and regulatory T cells. Assay: immunoSEQ multiplex PCR; the TCRdb copy retains only in-frame clones and omits some. The sample includes around 45,000 clones, approximately 84% of them seen just once. Sample: naive CD8+ T cells sorted from blood. The receptor source for this set is a human donor in good health.

This chain uses TRBV27 with TRBJ2-1; TRBD2 matches at 11 bases. The CDR3 sequence is 17 residues long. Germline V lookup: CDR1 MNHEY, CDR2 SMNVEV (reference sequence). J was trimmed by 5 bases and V by 1 base; bases with no gene match: 7. In DNA, the CDR3 is TGTGCCAGCAGTTTATTACTAGCGGGAGCGGGGGACAATGAGCAGTTCTTC. This gives the protein CASSLLLAGAGDNEQFF.

The rearrangement uses TRBV11-2 and TRBJ2-4, with D hard to call. V was clipped by 4 bases and J by 5 bases, with 12 bases between them. CDR1 SGHAT and CDR2 FQNNGV come from the germline V gene. CDR3 length equals 14 residues. CDR3 residues: CASSSMADQNIQYF. The CDR3 DNA is TGTGCCAGCAGCTCCATGGCGGACCAAAACATTCAGTACTTC.

The chain recombines TRBV10-2 with TRBJ2-3, with 11 positions matching TRBD2. Germline loops: CDR1 WSHSY, CDR2 SAAADI. The CDR3 has 16 amino acids. The junction had 8 bases not matched to a gene; V was cut back by 6 bases and J by 3 bases. CDR3: CASRYTSGSMTDTQYF. The CDR3 DNA reads as TGCGCCAGCAGGTACACTAGCGGGAGTATGACAGATACGCAGTATTTT.

V and J are TRBV9 and TRBJ2-3, with D tentatively TRBD2 (6 bases). The CDR3 is made up of 15 amino acids. Per the germline V gene, CDR1 is SGDLS and CDR2 is YYNGEE. V lost 3 bases to trimming and J lost 4 bases, with 15 bases between them. CDR3 sequence reads: CASSDRDSFPDTQYF. The CDR3 DNA reads as TGTGCCAGCAGCGACCGGGACTCTTTCCCAGATACGCAGTATTTT.

The chain recombines TRBV11-2 with TRBJ2-7; D is perhaps TRBD1 or TRBD2 (6 bases each). The CDR3 length is 19 residues. The germline gives CDR1 SGHAT, CDR2 FQNNGV. The V gene lost 0 bases and the J gene lost 4 bases, with 25 bases spanning the gap. CDR3 in DNA: TGTGCCAGCAGCTTAGATTTCCCGCCACGGGGGCTAGCGTCGTACGAGCAGTACTTC. This codes for CASSLDFPPRGLASYEQYF.

The J gene is TRBJ1-4, the V gene TRBV9, with TRBD1 matching 8 bases. The CDR3 sequence is 14 residues long. V gave up 4 bases and J gave up 4 bases; unmatched junction bases: 3. Germline V CDR1 and CDR2: SGDLS, YYNGEE. Here the CDR3 DNA reads TGTGCCAGCAGCACACAGGGGGGTAATGAAAAACTGTTTTTT. Translating gives CASSTQGGNEKLFF.

This clone was found a few times. The rearrangement links TRBV9 to TRBJ1-1; D gene ambiguous. Trimming removed 0 bases from V and 6 bases from J, with 6 bases in between. The CDR3 totals 12 residues. Germline V gene sequence: CDR1 SGDLS, CDR2 YYNGEE. CDR3 coding DNA: TGTGCCAGCAGCGTAGTAGGTGCTGAAGCTTTCTTT. It translates to CASSVVGAEAFF.

The V and J genes are TRBV11-3 and TRBJ1-1, with D possibly being TRBD1 (5 bases). This CDR3 spans 15 amino acids. Germline V gene sequence: CDR1 SGHNT, CDR2 YENEEA. V dropped 5 bases and J dropped 3 bases, with 16 bases sitting between them. CDR3 in amino acids: CASSDNRYRDTEAFF. In nucleotides, the CDR3 is TGTGCCAGCAGCGACAACAGGTACCGCGACACTGAAGCTTTCTTT.

This chain joins TRBV27 and TRBJ2-3, with 7 nucleotides matching TRBD2. V shed 2 bases, J shed 0 bases, and the junction held 2 bases outside the gene matches. CDR1 and CDR2 from the germline V gene are MNHEY and SMNVEV (reference sequence). The CDR3 contains 15 residues. CDR3 coding DNA: TGTGCCAGCAGTTTAGGTAGCGGGAGCACAGATACGCAGTATTTT. This gives the protein CASSLGSGSTDTQYF.

This chain uses TRBV27 with TRBJ2-7, with D tentatively TRBD2 (5 bases). The germline CDR1 and CDR2 sequences are MNHEY and SMNVEV (reference sequence). The CDR3 loop spans 13 amino acids. The V end was cut by 2 bases, the J end by 1 base, with 6 bases between. As DNA, the CDR3 is TGTGCCAGCAGTTTAACTAGTTCCTACGAGCAGTACTTC. Its translation is CASSLTSSYEQYF.

This clone is a singleton in its sample. V is TRBV21-1 and J is TRBJ2-3. TRBV21-1 represents a pseudogene. This CDR3 is 13 amino acids long. In nucleotides, the CDR3 is TGTGCCAGCAGCAAAGAGGGCACAGATACGCAGTATTTT. Protein sequence: CASSKEGTDTQYF.

This clone was observed a few times. V usage is TRBV19 and J usage is TRBJ2-7; no clear D. V was cut by 5 bases and J by 0 bases, with 11 bases left in between. The V gene's germline CDR1 is LNHDA and CDR2 SQIVND (reference sequence). This CDR3 has 14 amino acids. The CDR3 loop is CASSALGSSYEQYF. The CDR3 DNA is TGTGCCAGTAGTGCCTTGGGTAGCTCCTACGAGCAGTACTTC.

The chain recombines TRBV19 with TRBJ2-1, with 9 bases lining up with TRBD1. This CDR3 comprises 13 residues. J was trimmed by 6 bases and V by 4 bases; bases with no gene match: 1. The germline CDR1 and CDR2 sequences are LNHDA and SQIVND (reference sequence). The CDR3 bases are TGTGCCAGTAGTAGGGGACAGGGCAATGAGCAGTTCTTC. It yields the protein CASSRGQGNEQFF.

To note about this clone: Sequence at one end of the junction differs from germline and may be a read error. The chain recombines TRBV7-7 with TRBJ2-6, with D perhaps assigned TRBD1 or TRBD2 (5 bases each). Germline loops: CDR1 SSHAT, CDR2 FNYEAQ (reference sequence). This CDR3 region has 16 residues. The CDR3 reads CASSSIEGPGANVLTF. The CDR3, as DNA: TGTGCTAGCAGCTCAATAGAGGGACCTGGGGCCAACGTCCTGACTTTC.

V usage is TRBV5-1 and J usage is TRBJ2-7, with TRBD1 matching over 8 bases. J was trimmed by 2 bases and V by 4 bases; bases with no gene match: 11. The V gene's germline CDR1 is SGHRS and CDR2 YFSETQ. The length of the CDR3 is 16 residues. The CDR3 here is CASSASPGQGTYEQYF. Written as DNA, the CDR3 is TGCGCCAGCAGCGCCAGTCCCGGACAGGGCACCTACGAGCAGTACTTC.

The chain combines TRBV6-6 with TRBJ1-1, with no clear D. Germline-derived CDR1 and CDR2 are MNHNY and SVGAGI (reference sequence). The CDR3 loop spans 16 amino acids. Trimming removed 4 bases from V and 1 base from J, with 16 bases in between. CDR3 DNA sequence: TGTGCCAGCAGTTTTACTCCTAGCGCTCAGAACACTGAAGCTTTCTTT. Residues: CASSFTPSAQNTEAFF.

This clone appeared once. The CDR3 region is CASSLALFLGYTF. CDR3 bases: TGTGCCAGCAGCTTAGCTTTATTTTTGGGCTACACCTTC. This chain uses TRBV7-9 with TRBJ1-2; D ambiguous. The V gene's germline CDR1 is SEHNR and CDR2 FQNEAQ (reference sequence). This CDR3 has 13 residues. Trimming left V 0 bases short and J 8 bases short, with 10 bases between.

There are a few counts of this clone. This chain connects TRBV30 to TRBJ1-5; D gene ambiguous. Trimming removed 1 base from V and 0 bases from J, with 10 bases in between. The CDR3 has 15 residues. Germline CDR1 reads GTSNPN; CDR2 reads SVGIG (reference sequence). CDR3 in amino acids: CAWSGGAASNQPQHF. The CDR3 nucleotides read TGTGCCTGGAGTGGCGGAGCCGCTAGCAATCAGCCCCAGCATTTT.